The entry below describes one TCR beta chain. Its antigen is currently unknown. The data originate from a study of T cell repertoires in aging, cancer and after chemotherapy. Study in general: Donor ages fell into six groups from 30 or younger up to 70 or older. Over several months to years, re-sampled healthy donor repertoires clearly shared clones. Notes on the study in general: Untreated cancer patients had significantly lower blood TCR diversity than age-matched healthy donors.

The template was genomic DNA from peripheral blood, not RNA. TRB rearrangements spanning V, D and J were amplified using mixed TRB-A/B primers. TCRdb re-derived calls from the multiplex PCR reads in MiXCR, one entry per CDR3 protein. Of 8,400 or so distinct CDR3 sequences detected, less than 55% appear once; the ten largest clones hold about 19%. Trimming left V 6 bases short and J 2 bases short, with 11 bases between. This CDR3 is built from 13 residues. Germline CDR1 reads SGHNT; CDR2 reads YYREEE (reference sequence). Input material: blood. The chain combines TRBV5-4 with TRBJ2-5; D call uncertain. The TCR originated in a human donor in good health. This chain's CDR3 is CASTPGRQETQYF. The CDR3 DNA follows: TGTGCCAGCACTCCAGGCAGGCAAGAGACCCAGTACTTC.